A selection of T cell receptor beta chains follows, all from one sample in a study of cytomegalovirus exposure and HLA in healthy donors. This table comes from immunoSEQ multiplex PCR, and its TCRdb copy is limited to in-frame clones, with some not included. This table holds about 200,000 clones, roughly 68% found once. The sample was PBMCs. The receptor set was obtained from a woman in her twenties or thirties in good health and CMV-seronegative. Each CDR3 is given with its conserved first and last residue. The order of the fields is D gene, J gene, V gene, clone size, CDR3 protein, CDR3 DNA. D genes are given only for firm matches. Not every row has a clone size; where given, it reads once, few, many or a size class.

d_gene: TRBD1
j_gene: TRBJ2-2
v_gene: TRBV7-9
abundance: NA
CDR3aa: CASGQGPNTGELFF
CDR3nt: TGTGCCAGCGGACAGGGTCCGAACACCGGGGAGCTGTTTTTT

d_gene: NA
j_gene: TRBJ2-7
v_gene: TRBV29-1
abundance: NA
CDR3aa: CSVETGRYEQYF
CDR3nt: TGCAGCGTTGAGACAGGGAGGTACGAGCAGTACTTC

d_gene: TRBD1
j_gene: TRBJ1-1
v_gene: TRBV6-6
abundance: NA
CDR3aa: CASSYRTGRTEAFF
CDR3nt: TGTGCCAGCAGTTACCGGACAGGGAGGACTGAAGCTTTCTTT

d_gene: TRBD1
j_gene: TRBJ1-4
v_gene: TRBV7-8
abundance: NA
CDR3aa: CASSFSGTGSTNEKLFF
CDR3nt: TGTGCCAGCAGCTTTTCCGGGACAGGGTCAACTAATGAAAAACTGTTTTTT

d_gene: TRBD1
j_gene: TRBJ2-1
v_gene: TRBV5-6
abundance: once
CDR3aa: CASSLQGIYNEQFF
CDR3nt: TGTGCCAGCAGCTTACAGGGGATCTACAATGAGCAGTTCTTC

d_gene: NA
j_gene: TRBJ1-1
v_gene: TRBV7-9
abundance: NA
CDR3aa: CASSPADTEAFF
CDR3nt: TGTGCCAGCAGCCCCGCGGACACTGAAGCTTTCTTT

d_gene: NA
j_gene: TRBJ2-5
v_gene: TRBV5-6
abundance: NA
CDR3aa: CASSLRLAGKETQYF
CDR3nt: TGTGCCAGCAGCCTCCGTTTGGCGGGGAAAGAGACCCAGTACTTC

d_gene: NA
j_gene: TRBJ1-2
v_gene: TRBV27
abundance: once
CDR3aa: CASSLFGGNYGYTF
CDR3nt: TGTGCCAGCAGTTTATTCGGGGGAAACTATGGCTACACCTTC

d_gene: NA
j_gene: TRBJ2-3
v_gene: TRBV7-9
abundance: NA
CDR3aa: CASSLTDTQYF
CDR3nt: TGTGCCAGCAGTCTCACAGATACGCAGTATTTT

d_gene: NA
j_gene: TRBJ1-2
v_gene: TRBV6-5
abundance: NA
CDR3aa: CASSPAGNYGYTF
CDR3nt: TGTGCCAGCAGCCCCGCGGGGAACTATGGCTACACCTTC

d_gene: NA
j_gene: TRBJ2-1
v_gene: TRBV2
abundance: NA
CDR3aa: CASSKSHSTGTDEQFF
CDR3nt: TGTGCCAGCAGTAAGAGCCATTCAACAGGGACCGATGAGCAGTTCTTC

d_gene: TRBD1
j_gene: TRBJ1-3
v_gene: TRBV7-2
abundance: NA
CDR3aa: CASSSDRGPGNTIYF
CDR3nt: TGTGCCAGCAGCTCCGACAGGGGGCCTGGAAACACCATATATTTT

d_gene: TRBD1
j_gene: TRBJ1-2
v_gene: TRBV9
abundance: few
CDR3aa: CASSMGRGGQGMAYGYTF
CDR3nt: TGTGCCAGCAGTATGGGGAGGGGGGGACAGGGAATGGCGTATGGCTACACCTTC

d_gene: NA
j_gene: TRBJ1-5
v_gene: TRBV2
abundance: few
CDR3aa: CASRRIGGNQPQHF
CDR3nt: TGTGCCAGCAGAAGAATTGGAGGCAATCAGCCCCAGCATTTT

d_gene: TRBD1
j_gene: TRBJ1-2
v_gene: TRBV27
abundance: NA
CDR3aa: CASRYGQGIYGYTF
CDR3nt: TGTGCCAGCAGATATGGACAGGGGATCTATGGCTACACCTTC

d_gene: TRBD1
j_gene: TRBJ2-7
v_gene: TRBV30
abundance: NA
CDR3aa: CAWDREAYEQYF
CDR3nt: TGTGCCTGGGACAGGGAAGCTTACGAGCAGTACTTC

d_gene: NA
j_gene: TRBJ2-3
v_gene: TRBV6-1
abundance: NA
CDR3aa: CASRGDRDFTDTQYF
CDR3nt: TGTGCCAGCAGGGGCGACAGGGACTTCACAGATACGCAGTATTTT

d_gene: NA
j_gene: TRBJ2-7
v_gene: TRBV7-9
abundance: NA
CDR3aa: CASSPARGYEQYF
CDR3nt: TGTGCCAGCAGCCCTGCCAGGGGCTACGAGCAGTACTTC

d_gene: NA
j_gene: TRBJ2-3
v_gene: TRBV19
abundance: NA
CDR3aa: CASTPFRGDTDTQYF
CDR3nt: TGTGCCAGTACCCCGTTTAGAGGTGACACAGATACGCAGTATTTT

d_gene: TRBD2
j_gene: TRBJ2-7
v_gene: TRBV6-1
abundance: NA
CDR3aa: CASRSSGGFYEQYF
CDR3nt: TGTGCCAGCAGGTCTAGCGGGGGGTTCTACGAGCAGTACTTC

d_gene: TRBD1
j_gene: TRBJ1-1
v_gene: TRBV5-1
abundance: NA
CDR3aa: CASSLQTGGSEAFF
CDR3nt: TGCGCCAGCAGCTTGCAGACAGGGGGCTCTGAAGCTTTCTTT

d_gene: TRBD2
j_gene: TRBJ2-1
v_gene: TRBV2
abundance: NA
CDR3aa: CASETSGYNEQFF
CDR3nt: TGTGCCAGCGAGACTAGCGGGTACAATGAGCAGTTCTTC

d_gene: NA
j_gene: TRBJ2-4
v_gene: TRBV2
abundance: NA
CDR3aa: CASSEGTLLAKNIQYF
CDR3nt: TGTGCCAGCAGTGAAGGGACACTCTTAGCCAAAAACATTCAGTACTTC

d_gene: TRBD2
j_gene: TRBJ2-1
v_gene: TRBV4-1
abundance: NA
CDR3aa: CASSQEGVAGYNEQFF
CDR3nt: TGCGCCAGCAGCCAAGAAGGAGTAGCGGGGTACAATGAGCAGTTCTTC

d_gene: TRBD1
j_gene: TRBJ2-7
v_gene: TRBV5-3
abundance: NA
CDR3aa: CARSLGRTGTGIYEQYF
CDR3nt: TGTGCCAGAAGCTTGGGGCGAACCGGGACAGGGATCTACGAGCAGTACTTC

d_gene: NA
j_gene: TRBJ1-2
v_gene: TRBV6-1
abundance: NA
CDR3aa: CASSDPPPGARGYTF
CDR3nt: TGTGCCAGCAGTGACCCTCCGCCAGGGGCGAGGGGCTACACCTTC

d_gene: TRBD1
j_gene: TRBJ2-7
v_gene: TRBV11-2
abundance: NA
CDR3aa: CASSLGGQTYEQYF
CDR3nt: TGTGCCAGCAGCTTAGGGGGACAGACCTACGAGCAGTACTTC

d_gene: NA
j_gene: TRBJ1-1
v_gene: TRBV7-9
abundance: NA
CDR3aa: CASSFSSGSCEAFF
CDR3nt: TGTGCCAGCAGCTTCTCTTCGGGAAGCTGTGAAGCTTTCTTT

d_gene: NA
j_gene: TRBJ2-5
v_gene: TRBV4-2
abundance: NA
CDR3aa: CASSPLAQETQYF
CDR3nt: TGTGCCAGCAGCCCCCTAGCGCAAGAGACCCAGTACTTC

d_gene: TRBD2
j_gene: TRBJ2-7
v_gene: TRBV7-6
abundance: few
CDR3aa: CASSLLGSGESQYF
CDR3nt: TGTGCCAGCAGCTTATTGGGTAGCGGGGAAAGTCAGTACTTC

d_gene: NA
j_gene: TRBJ2-2
v_gene: TRBV9
abundance: NA
CDR3aa: CASSVGSGTNTGELFF
CDR3nt: TGTGCCAGCAGCGTAGGAAGCGGAACGAACACCGGGGAGCTGTTTTTT

d_gene: TRBD2
j_gene: TRBJ2-3
v_gene: TRBV9
abundance: once
CDR3aa: CASSPQGLAGESEYF
CDR3nt: TGTGCCAGCAGCCCTCAGGGACTAGCGGGAGAGAGTGAATATTTT

d_gene: TRBD1
j_gene: TRBJ1-1
v_gene: TRBV7-9
abundance: NA
CDR3aa: CASRPNRGGGEAFF
CDR3nt: TGTGCCAGCAGGCCTAACAGGGGCGGCGGTGAAGCTTTCTTT

d_gene: NA
j_gene: TRBJ2-5
v_gene: TRBV5-6
abundance: few
CDR3aa: CASSSTLSEAGYQETQYF
CDR3nt: TGTGCCAGCAGCTCTACACTGAGTGAGGCGGGGTACCAAGAGACCCAGTACTTC

d_gene: TRBD1
j_gene: TRBJ2-1
v_gene: TRBV18
abundance: NA
CDR3aa: CASSPRDSRLYNEQFF
CDR3nt: TGTGCCAGCTCACCCCGGGACAGCCGCCTTTACAATGAGCAGTTCTTC

d_gene: TRBD2
j_gene: TRBJ2-2
v_gene: TRBV4-1
abundance: NA
CDR3aa: CASSPKRGGYTGELFF
CDR3nt: TGCGCCAGCAGCCCGAAGCGGGGGGGATACACCGGGGAGCTGTTTTTT

d_gene: TRBD1
j_gene: TRBJ1-1
v_gene: TRBV13
abundance: NA
CDR3aa: CASSLTGGFNTEAFF
CDR3nt: TGTGCCAGCAGCTTGACAGGGGGATTTAACACTGAAGCTTTCTTT

d_gene: NA
j_gene: TRBJ1-4
v_gene: TRBV30
abundance: NA
CDR3aa: CAWSVGLANEKLFF
CDR3nt: TGTGCCTGGAGTGTAGGACTAGCTAATGAAAAACTGTTTTTT

d_gene: NA
j_gene: TRBJ1-2
v_gene: TRBV7-2
abundance: NA
CDR3aa: CASSPGGARGYTF
CDR3nt: TGTGCCAGCAGCCCGGGGGGGGCTAGGGGCTACACCTTC

d_gene: TRBD1
j_gene: TRBJ2-2
v_gene: TRBV6-1
abundance: NA
CDR3aa: CASSTGQFLSGELFF
CDR3nt: TGTGCCAGCAGTACGGGACAGTTCTTGTCCGGGGAGCTGTTTTTT

d_gene: TRBD2
j_gene: TRBJ2-1
v_gene: TRBV20-1
abundance: NA
CDR3aa: CSAEQRGEQFF
CDR3nt: TGCAGTGCTGAGCAGCGGGGCGAGCAGTTCTTC

d_gene: NA
j_gene: TRBJ2-2
v_gene: TRBV6-6
abundance: NA
CDR3aa: CASSPEGGTGELFF
CDR3nt: TGTGCCAGCAGTCCCGAAGGCGGGACCGGGGAGCTGTTTTTT